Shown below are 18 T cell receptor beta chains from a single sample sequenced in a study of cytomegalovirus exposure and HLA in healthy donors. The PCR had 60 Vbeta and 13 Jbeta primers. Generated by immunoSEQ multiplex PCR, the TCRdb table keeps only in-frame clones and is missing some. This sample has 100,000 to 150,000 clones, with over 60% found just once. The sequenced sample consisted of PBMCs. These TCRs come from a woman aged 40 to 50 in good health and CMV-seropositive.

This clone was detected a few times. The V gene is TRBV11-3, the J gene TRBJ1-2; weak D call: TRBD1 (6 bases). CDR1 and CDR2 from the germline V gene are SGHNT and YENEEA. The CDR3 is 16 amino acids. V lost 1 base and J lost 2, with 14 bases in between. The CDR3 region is CASSLATGLLNYGYTF. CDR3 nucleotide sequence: TGTGCCAGCAGCTTAGCGACAGGCTTACTAAACTATGGCTACACCTTC.

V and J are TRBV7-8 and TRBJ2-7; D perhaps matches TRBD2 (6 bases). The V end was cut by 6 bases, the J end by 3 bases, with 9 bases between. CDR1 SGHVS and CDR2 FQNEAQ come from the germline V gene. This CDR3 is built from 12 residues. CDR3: CASSVSGYEQYF. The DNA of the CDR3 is TGTGCCAGCAGTGTTAGCGGCTACGAGCAGTACTTC.

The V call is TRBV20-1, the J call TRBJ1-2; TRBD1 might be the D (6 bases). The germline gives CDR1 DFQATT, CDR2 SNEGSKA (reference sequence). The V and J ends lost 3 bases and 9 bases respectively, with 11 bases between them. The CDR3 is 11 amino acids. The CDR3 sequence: CSASGQSRYTF. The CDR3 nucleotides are TGCAGTGCTAGCGGACAGTCTCGCTACACCTTC.

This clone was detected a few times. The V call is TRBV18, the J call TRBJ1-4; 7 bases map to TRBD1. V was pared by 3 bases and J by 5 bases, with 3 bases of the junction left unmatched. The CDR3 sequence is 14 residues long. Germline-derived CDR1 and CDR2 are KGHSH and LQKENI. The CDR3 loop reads CASSPGQYNEKLFF. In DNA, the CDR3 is TGTGCCAGCTCACCGGGACAGTACAATGAAAAACTGTTTTTT.

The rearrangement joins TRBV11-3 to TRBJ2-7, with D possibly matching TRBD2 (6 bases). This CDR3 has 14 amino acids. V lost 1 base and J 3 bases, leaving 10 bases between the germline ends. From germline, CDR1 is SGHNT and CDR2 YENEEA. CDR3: CASSLAGGDYEQYF. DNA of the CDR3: TGTGCCAGCAGCTTAGCCGGCGGGGACTACGAGCAGTACTTC.

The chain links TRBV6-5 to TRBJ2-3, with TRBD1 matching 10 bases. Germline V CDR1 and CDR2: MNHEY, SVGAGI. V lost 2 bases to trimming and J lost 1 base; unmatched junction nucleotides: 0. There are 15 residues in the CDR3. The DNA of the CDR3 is TGTGCCAGCAGTTACGGACAGGGGGGCACAGATACGCAGTATTTT. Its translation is CASSYGQGGTDTQYF.

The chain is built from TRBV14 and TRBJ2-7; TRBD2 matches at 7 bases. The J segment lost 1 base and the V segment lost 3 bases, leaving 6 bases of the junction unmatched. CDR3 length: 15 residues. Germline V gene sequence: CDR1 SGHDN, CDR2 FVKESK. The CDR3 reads CASSQGAGPSYEQYF. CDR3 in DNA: TGTGCCAGCAGCCAGGGAGCGGGACCTTCCTACGAGCAGTACTTC. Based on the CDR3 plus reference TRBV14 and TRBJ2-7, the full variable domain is EAGVTQFPSHSVIEKGQTVTLRCDPISGHDNLYWYRRVMGKEIKFLLHFVKESKQDESGMPNNRFLAERTGGTYSTLKVQPAELEDSGVYFCASSQGAGPSYEQYFGPGTRLTVT.

The CDR3 region is CAISGEALNEKLFF. DNA for the CDR3: TGTGCCATCAGTGGGGAGGCGTTGAACGAAAAACTGTTTTTT. The rearrangement joins TRBV10-3 to TRBJ1-4; no definite D call. Germline values: CDR1 ENHRY, CDR2 SYGVKD. There are 14 residues in the CDR3. Trimming pared 4 bases from V and 8 bases from J, leaving 14 bases between.

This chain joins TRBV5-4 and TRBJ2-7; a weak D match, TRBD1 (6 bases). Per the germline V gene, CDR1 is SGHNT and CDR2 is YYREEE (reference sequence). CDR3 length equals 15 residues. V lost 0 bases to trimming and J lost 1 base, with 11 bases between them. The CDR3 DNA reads TGTGCCAGCAGCTTGGGCCAGGGGAAGTCCTACGAGCAGTACTTC. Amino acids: CASSLGQGKSYEQYF.

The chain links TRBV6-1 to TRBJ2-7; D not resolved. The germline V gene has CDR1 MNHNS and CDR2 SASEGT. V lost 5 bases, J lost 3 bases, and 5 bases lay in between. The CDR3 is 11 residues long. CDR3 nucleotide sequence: TGTGCCAGCAGTCTAAACTACGAGCAGTACTTC. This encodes CASSLNYEQYF.

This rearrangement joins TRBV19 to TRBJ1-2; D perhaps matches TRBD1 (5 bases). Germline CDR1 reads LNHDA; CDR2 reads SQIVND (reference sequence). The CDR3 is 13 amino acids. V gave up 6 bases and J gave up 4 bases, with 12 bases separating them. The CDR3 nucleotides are TGTGCCAGTAGAACAGGTTCAGTCTATGGCTACACCTTC. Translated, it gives CASRTGSVYGYTF.

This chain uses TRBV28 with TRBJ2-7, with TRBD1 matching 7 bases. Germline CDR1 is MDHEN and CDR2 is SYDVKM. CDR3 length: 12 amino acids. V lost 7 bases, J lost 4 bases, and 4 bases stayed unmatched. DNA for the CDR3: TGTGCCAGCACCGGGACAGTTTACGAGCAGTACTTC. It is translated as CASTGTVYEQYF.

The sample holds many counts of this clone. The CDR3 here is CAQGQFNPLYEQYF. In nucleotides, the CDR3 is TGCGCCCAAGGACAGTTTAACCCCCTCTACGAGCAGTACTTC. The V gene is TRBV10-1, the J gene TRBJ2-7, with D possibly being TRBD1 (6 bases). Trimming took 11 bases from V and 3 from J, leaving 20 bases between them. CDR3 length: 14 residues. Germline-derived CDR1 and CDR2 are WNHNN and SYGVQD (reference sequence).

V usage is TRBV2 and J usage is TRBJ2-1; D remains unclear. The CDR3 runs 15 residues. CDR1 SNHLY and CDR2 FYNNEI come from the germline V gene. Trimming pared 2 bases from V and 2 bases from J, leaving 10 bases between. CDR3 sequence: CASSETTEPYNEQFF. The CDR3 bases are TGTGCCAGCAGTGAAACAACAGAACCCTACAATGAGCAGTTCTTC.

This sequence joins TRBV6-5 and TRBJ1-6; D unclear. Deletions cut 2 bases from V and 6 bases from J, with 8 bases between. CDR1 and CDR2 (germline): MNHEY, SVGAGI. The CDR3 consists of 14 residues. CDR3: CASSYGQSNSPLHF. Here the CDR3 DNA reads TGTGCCAGCAGTTACGGGCAGTCTAATTCACCCCTCCACTTT.

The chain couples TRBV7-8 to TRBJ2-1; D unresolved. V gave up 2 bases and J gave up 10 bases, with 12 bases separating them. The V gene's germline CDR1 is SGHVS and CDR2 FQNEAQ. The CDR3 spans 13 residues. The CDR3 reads CASSLPPVREQFF. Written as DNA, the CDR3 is TGTGCCAGCAGCTTACCCCCCGTCAGGGAGCAGTTCTTC.

For the CDR3, the DNA is TGTGCCAGCAGTCCCGGGACAGTTGTTTCCTACGAGCAGTACTTC. It codes for CASSPGTVVSYEQYF. The genes are TRBV28 and TRBJ2-7; TRBD1 matches 7 bases. The V gene's germline CDR1 is MDHEN and CDR2 SYDVKM. This CDR3 is built from 15 residues. The junction had 8 bases not matched to a gene; V was cut back by 5 bases and J by 1 base.

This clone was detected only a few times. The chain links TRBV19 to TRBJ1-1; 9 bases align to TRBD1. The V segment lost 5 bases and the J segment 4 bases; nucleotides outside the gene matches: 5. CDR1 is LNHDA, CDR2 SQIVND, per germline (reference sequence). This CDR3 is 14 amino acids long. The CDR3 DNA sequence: TGTGCCAGTAGTGACAGGGGGTCGGGCACTGAAGCTTTCTTT. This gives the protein CASSDRGSGTEAFF.